The present T cell receptor (beta chain) was sequenced within a study of blood T cells in healthy people across ages. CDR1 MNHNS and CDR2 SASEGT come from the germline V gene. With 7 bases removed from V and 2 bases from J, the gap between germline ends came to 9 bases. The CDR3 totals 12 residues. It was with a sample-barcoded 5' primer and a J-beta primer mix that a second PCR of roughly 7 to 12 cycles was run. Each CDR3 protein is one row after TCRdb ran MiXCR on the 5' RACE reads. The table lists over a million distinct CDR3 sequences, roughly 59% of them singletons, with roughly 6.3% in the top ten.

Source material: blood. The V call is TRBV6-1, the J call TRBJ2-7; TRBD2 might be the D (6 bases). The sequence was obtained from a man younger than 35 in good health. CDR3: CASITGAYEQYF. The CDR3 DNA follows: TGTGCCAGCATTACGGGAGCCTACGAGCAGTACTTC.